One sample yielded the 30 T cell receptor beta chains listed below, sequenced in a study of cytomegalovirus exposure and HLA in healthy donors. Vbeta (60) and Jbeta (13) primers were used in the PCR. Profiled with immunoSEQ multiplex PCR; TCRdb holds only in-frame clones, not every one. The sample data list roughly 110,000 clones. The sample consisted of PBMCs. The receptors were sampled from a man younger than 45 in good health and CMV-seronegative.

CDR3: CASSQDTVSGDTIYF. Written as DNA, the CDR3 is TGCGCCAGCAGCCAAGATACCGTCTCGGGGGACACCATATATTTT. The chain employs TRBV4-1 and TRBJ1-3; D is possibly TRBD1 (5 bases). V lost 0 bases and J lost 8, with 14 bases in between. There are 15 residues in the CDR3. Germline V CDR1 and CDR2: MGHRA, YSYEKL.

The rearrangement uses TRBV29-1 and TRBJ2-7; TRBD1 matches at 9 bases. From germline, CDR1 is SQVTM and CDR2 ANQGSEA. V shed 1 base and J 3 bases; nucleotides not matched to a gene: 4. There are 14 residues in the CDR3. Written as DNA, the CDR3 is TGCAGCGTTGAAGTCTGGACAGGGGTCTACGAGCAGTACTTC. Translating it yields CSVEVWTGVYEQYF.

V is TRBV7-8 and J is TRBJ2-3, with D possibly matching TRBD1 (5 bases). Germline V lookup: CDR1 SGHVS, CDR2 FQNEAQ. The CDR3 contains 12 residues. Trimming stripped 6 bases from V and 1 base from J, with 5 bases between. CDR3 sequence reads: CASRTGTDTQYF. The CDR3 DNA reads TGTGCCAGCAGGACAGGCACAGATACGCAGTATTTT.

The chain carries TRBV11-3 and TRBJ2-3, with D tentatively TRBD2 (6 bases). Germline CDR1 and CDR2: SGHNT and YENEEA. V lost 3 bases, J lost 2 bases, and 15 bases lay in between. The CDR3 consists of 16 residues. The CDR3 nucleotides are TGTGCCAGCAGCTTGGGCCTCGGACTAATCACAGATACGCAGTATTTT. Its translation is CASSLGLGLITDTQYF.

The chain carries TRBV19 and TRBJ2-5, with D maybe TRBD2 (5 bases). CDR1 and CDR2 from the germline V gene are LNHDA and SQIVND (reference sequence). V was shortened by 0 bases and J by 5 bases, with 19 bases between the two germline ends. The length of the CDR3 is 17 residues. As DNA, the CDR3 is TGTGCCAGTAGTATAGACGTGGACCTTCGAGGGCGGGAGACCCAGTACTTC. Translated: CASSIDVDLRGRETQYF.

This chain joins TRBV21-1 and TRBJ1-5. TRBV21-1 is a known pseudogene. The CDR3 runs to 16 residues. The CDR3 reads CASSKRVTEGNQPQHF. The CDR3 DNA reads as TGTGCCAGCAGCAAAAGGGTGACGGAGGGCAATCAGCCCCAGCATTTT.

In nucleotides, the CDR3 is TGTGCCAGCAGGCAAGGACTAGCGGAAGAGACCCAGTACTTC. It is translated as CASRQGLAEETQYF. This chain uses TRBV6-1 with TRBJ2-5; 10 bases line up with TRBD2. The length of the CDR3 is 14 residues. The junction had 4 bases not matched to a gene; V was cut back by 6 bases and J by 3 bases. Germline lookup yields CDR1 MNHNS and CDR2 SASEGT.

The chain carries TRBV5-6 and TRBJ2-5; 8 positions match TRBD2. This CDR3 is 14 amino acids long. Germline CDR1 is SGHDT and CDR2 is YYEEEE. V lost 5 bases, J lost 0 bases, and 3 bases stayed unmatched. The CDR3 DNA sequence: TGTGCCAGCAGGCTGCGGGGGGACCAAGAGACCCAGTACTTC. It yields the protein CASRLRGDQETQYF.

The CDR3 coding sequence is TGTGCCAGCAGTGCCCGGGACATAAACACTGAAGCTTTCTTT. Translated, it gives CASSARDINTEAFF. V gene TRBV25-1 combines with J gene TRBJ1-1; TRBD1 might be the D (6 bases). Germline CDR1 is MGHDK and CDR2 is SYGVNS. The CDR3 loop spans 14 amino acids. V shed 4 bases and J shed 2 bases, with 11 bases lying between them.

This chain connects TRBV14 to TRBJ1-4, with TRBD1 matching 8 bases. CDR1 is SGHDN and CDR2 is FVKESK in the germline V gene. The junction had 4 bases not matched to a gene; V was cut back by 5 bases and J by 2 bases. The CDR3 length is 15 residues. The CDR3 nucleotides are TGTGCCAGCAGCGGTAGACAGGGGACTAATGAAAAACTGTTTTTT. As protein: CASSGRQGTNEKLFF.

The chain combines TRBV25-1 with TRBJ1-6, with a tentative D call TRBD1 (6 bases). The CDR3 is 15 residues long. V was trimmed by 6 bases and J by 6 bases, leaving 15 bases between them. CDR1 MGHDK and CDR2 SYGVNS come from the germline V gene. The chain's CDR3 is CASRGGGLFNSPLHF. The CDR3 DNA reads as TGTGCCAGCAGAGGGGGGGGATTGTTTAATTCACCCCTCCACTTT. The variable domain in full, completed from reference TRBV25-1 and TRBJ1-6, reads EADIYQTPRYLVIGTGKKITLECSQTMGHDKMYWYQQDPGMELHLIHYSYGVNSTEKGDLSSESTVSRIRTEHFPLTLESARPSHTSQYLCASRGGGLFNSPLHFGNGTRLTVT.

The chain combines TRBV11-1 with TRBJ1-2; D call uncertain. The CDR3 spans 12 residues. Germline V gene lookup returns CDR1 SGHAT and CDR2 FQDESV (reference sequence). Trimming removed 4 bases at V and 7 bases at J, with 10 bases between. CDR3 nucleotides: TGTGCCAGCAGCTCCCTCTCGGGTGGCTACACCTTC. Protein product: CASSSLSGGYTF. Based on the CDR3 plus reference TRBV11-1 and TRBJ1-2, the full variable domain is EAEVAQSPRYKITEKSQAVAFWCDPISGHATLYWYRQILGQGPELLVQFQDESVVDDSQLPKDRFSAERLKGVDSTLKIQPAELGDSAMYLCASSSLSGGYTFGSGTRLTVV.

This rearrangement joins TRBV27 to TRBJ2-7; TRBD1 agrees at 9 bases. Germline CDR1 and CDR2: MNHEY and SMNVEV (reference sequence). This CDR3 comprises 15 residues. The trim removed 5 bases at V and 5 bases at J, leaving 10 bases unmatched. CDR3 in amino acids: CASSRYGTGTHEQYF. Written as DNA, the CDR3 is TGTGCCAGCAGTCGCTACGGGACAGGGACCCACGAGCAGTACTTC.

The V and J genes are TRBV4-1 and TRBJ1-5, with a tentative D call TRBD1 (6 bases). The V end lost 3 bases, the J end lost 1 base, and 13 bases lay between the germline ends. The CDR3 runs 16 residues. Germline loops: CDR1 MGHRA, CDR2 YSYEKL. The CDR3 protein is CASSQTGPLSNQPQHF. The DNA for the CDR3 is TGCGCCAGCAGCCAGACAGGACCTCTCAGCAATCAGCCCCAGCATTTT.

The V call is TRBV5-4, the J call TRBJ1-2, with D possibly matching TRBD1 (6 bases). Per germline, CDR1 SGHNT and CDR2 YYREEE (reference sequence). This CDR3 spans 13 amino acids. With 7 bases removed from V and 6 bases from J, the gap between germline ends came to 16 bases. DNA for the CDR3: TGTGCCAGCCGACAACAGGGCCCGAATGGCTACACCTTC. Its translation: CASRQQGPNGYTF.

CDR3 bases: TGTGCCAGCAGTGCGGCGACAGGCATCTACACTGAAGCTTTCTTT. Its protein is CASSAATGIYTEAFF. This chain links TRBV25-1 with TRBJ1-1, with D tentatively TRBD1 (6 bases). Germline V gene data show CDR1 as MGHDK and CDR2 as SYGVNS. V was shortened by 4 bases and J by 3 bases, with 15 bases between the two germline ends. The CDR3 runs 15 residues.

The chain carries TRBV5-1 and TRBJ2-3; no clear D gene. CDR3 length equals 12 residues. In germline, CDR1 is SGHRS, CDR2 YFSETQ. V was trimmed by 5 bases and J by 0 bases, leaving 4 bases between them. DNA of the CDR3: TGCGCCAGCAGACAGAGCACAGATACGCAGTATTTT. Its protein is CASRQSTDTQYF.

This chain connects TRBV27 to TRBJ2-7, with D tentatively TRBD2 (5 bases). Trimming took off 3 bases at V and 6 bases at J, with 9 bases between the two ends. The length of the CDR3 is 12 residues. The germline CDR1 and CDR2 sequences are MNHEY and SMNVEV (reference sequence). The CDR3 region has the DNA TGTGCCAGCAGTTTTGGCAGCGGCGAGCAGTACTTC. Protein sequence: CASSFGSGEQYF.

The chain links TRBV27 to TRBJ1-6; 10 nucleotides align to TRBD1. CDR1 MNHEY and CDR2 SMNVEV come from the germline V gene (reference sequence). Germline trimming cut 6 bases from V and 10 bases from J; bases unmatched to any gene: 6. The CDR3 is 14 amino acids. CDR3 protein: CASRDGTGVSPLHF. CDR3 coding DNA: TGTGCCAGCAGGGACGGGACAGGGGTCTCACCCCTCCACTTT.

The chain joins TRBV6-5 to TRBJ2-1; the D gene is possibly TRBD1 (5 bases). CDR3 length: 16 amino acids. V was clipped by 4 bases and J by 5 bases, with 18 bases between them. Germline V CDR1 and CDR2: MNHEY, SVGAGI. The CDR3 coding sequence is TGTGCCAGCAGTTTCGCTCCGGGCCCAGGGAACAATGAGCAGTTCTTC. Amino acid sequence: CASSFAPGPGNNEQFF.

The chain uses TRBV11-1 and TRBJ1-1; TRBD1 matches at 8 bases. The ends lost 5 bases at V and 8 bases at J; junction bases unmatched: 13. The CDR3 has 15 residues. CDR1 and CDR2 from the germline V gene are SGHAT and FQDESV (reference sequence). In DNA form, the CDR3 reads TGTGCCAGCAGCCCGAGCTTCGACCAGGGGGCCGAAGCTTTCTTT. Its protein product is CASSPSFDQGAEAFF.

The chain joins TRBV9 to TRBJ2-1, with 12 bases aligning to TRBD2. Trimming removed 0 bases from V and 4 bases from J; junction bases left unmatched: 5. Germline CDR1 and CDR2: SGDLS and YYNGEE. CDR3 size: 17 residues. CDR3 residues: CASSVARTSGAYNEQFF. Written as DNA, the CDR3 is TGTGCCAGCAGCGTAGCCCGGACTAGCGGGGCGTACAATGAGCAGTTCTTC.

The V call is TRBV18, the J call TRBJ2-2; tentatively, D is TRBD1 (6 bases). The V gene lost 0 bases and the J gene lost 6 bases, with 14 bases spanning the gap. Germline values: CDR1 KGHSH, CDR2 LQKENI. The CDR3 loop spans 16 amino acids. The CDR3: CASSPPNSRGSGELFF. DNA of the CDR3: TGTGCCAGCTCACCACCAAACAGCAGGGGATCCGGGGAGCTGTTTTTT.

About this clone itself: This sample includes further DNA sequences coding for the same CDR3. The CDR3 DNA sequence: TGTGCCAGCAGCTTGGGGACAGGGGGGGGCTATGGCTACACCTTC. This gives the protein CASSLGTGGGYGYTF. The chain uses TRBV7-8 and TRBJ1-2, with 11 bases that match TRBD1. CDR1 is SGHVS and CDR2 is FQNEAQ in the germline V gene. CDR3 length: 15 amino acids. The ends lost 3 bases at V and 4 bases at J; junction bases unmatched: 4.

This rearrangement joins TRBV5-1 to TRBJ2-3; tentative D call: TRBD1 (5 bases). CDR1 and CDR2 from the germline V gene are SGHRS and YFSETQ. The ends were cut back, 0 bases at V and 2 bases at J, with 7 bases in the middle. This CDR3 has 14 residues. The DNA for the CDR3 is TGCGCCAGCAGCTTGGTGGACAACACAGATACGCAGTATTTT. Protein product: CASSLVDNTDTQYF.

This chain joins TRBV11-3 and TRBJ2-3, with 9 bases fitting TRBD2. The CDR3 is made up of 15 amino acids. Germline V gene data show CDR1 as SGHNT and CDR2 as YENEEA. Losses at the gene ends were 6 bases for V and 5 bases for J; bases not matched to a gene: 9. The CDR3 here is CASSLGGGAGDTQYF. Here the CDR3 DNA reads TGTGCCAGCAGTCTCGGCGGGGGGGCTGGAGATACGCAGTATTTT.

This chain links TRBV10-3 with TRBJ2-3, with TRBD2 identical over 15 bases. The CDR3 extends over 14 amino acids. The V segment lost 10 bases and the J segment 4 bases; nucleotides outside the gene matches: 3. The germline gives CDR1 ENHRY, CDR2 SYGVKD. In nucleotides, the CDR3 is TGTGCCACCGGGACTAGCGGGGGGCCAGATACGCAGTATTTT. Amino acid sequence: CATGTSGGPDTQYF.

This chain connects TRBV10-3 to TRBJ1-1; TRBD1 agrees at 7 bases. V dropped 6 bases and J dropped 7; count of bases not matched to a gene: 2. This CDR3 spans 11 amino acids. Germline CDR1 ENHRY, CDR2 SYGVKD. The CDR3 is CAISRQGEAFF. Here the CDR3 DNA reads TGTGCCATCAGCCGACAGGGTGAAGCTTTCTTT.

The rearrangement uses TRBV5-1 and TRBJ2-1, with 8 bases aligning to TRBD2. With V trimmed by 2 bases and J by 6 bases, 7 bases remained unmatched. Per germline, CDR1 SGHRS and CDR2 YFSETQ. The CDR3 contains 15 residues. CDR3 in amino acids: CASSLGELAVNEQFF. Written as DNA, the CDR3 is TGCGCCAGCAGCTTAGGGGAACTAGCGGTCAATGAGCAGTTCTTC.

V usage is TRBV20-1 and J usage is TRBJ1-1, with TRBD1 as a possible D gene (6 bases). CDR1 DFQATT and CDR2 SNEGSKA come from the germline V gene (reference sequence). This CDR3 contains 11 residues. The CDR3 reads CSVRGNTEAFF. Written as DNA, the CDR3 is TGCAGCGTCAGGGGGAACACTGAAGCTTTCTTT.